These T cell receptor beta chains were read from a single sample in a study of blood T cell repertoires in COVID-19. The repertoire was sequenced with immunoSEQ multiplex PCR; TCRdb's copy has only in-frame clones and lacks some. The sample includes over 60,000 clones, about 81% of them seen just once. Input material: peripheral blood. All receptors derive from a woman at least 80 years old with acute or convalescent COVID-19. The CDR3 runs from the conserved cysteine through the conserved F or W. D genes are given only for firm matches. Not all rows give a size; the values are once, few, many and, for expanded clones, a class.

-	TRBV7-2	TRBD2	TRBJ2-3	CASSFTSGGADTQYF	TGTGCCAGCAGCTTTACTAGCGGGGGGGCAGATACGCAGTATTTT
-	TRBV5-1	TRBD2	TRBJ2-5	CASSLAEASGTQETQYF	TGCGCCAGCAGCTTGGCCGAAGCTAGCGGGACACAAGAGACCCAGTACTTC
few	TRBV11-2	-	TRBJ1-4	CASSLTGQGNELFF	TGTGCCAGCAGCTTGACAGGCCAAGGGAATGAACTGTTTTTT
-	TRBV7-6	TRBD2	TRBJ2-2	CASSLRHLAGGPGELFF	TGTGCCAGCAGCTTACGGCATCTAGCGGGAGGTCCCGGGGAGCTGTTTTTT
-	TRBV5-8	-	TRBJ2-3	CASSLGRGRGSLSTDTQYF	TGTGCCAGCAGCTTGGGCAGGGGCCGCGGATCCTTAAGCACAGATACGCAGTATTTT
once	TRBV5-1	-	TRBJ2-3	CASSSGTDTQYF	TGCGCCAGCTCTAGCGGCACAGATACGCAGTATTTT
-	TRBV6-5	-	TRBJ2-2	CASRKDSLNTGELFF	TGTGCCAGCAGAAAGGACAGCTTGAACACCGGGGAGCTGTTTTTT
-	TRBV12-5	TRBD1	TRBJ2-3	CASGLDRGRTDTQYF	TGTGCTAGTGGTTTGGACAGGGGGCGAACAGATACGCAGTATTTT
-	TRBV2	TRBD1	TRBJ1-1	CASTGQVGAEAFF	TGTGCCAGCACTGGACAGGTAGGCGCTGAAGCTTTCTTT
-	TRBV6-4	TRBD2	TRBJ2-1	CASSAETSGSGNEQFF	TGTGCCAGCAGTGCAGAGACTAGCGGGAGTGGCAATGAGCAGTTCTTC
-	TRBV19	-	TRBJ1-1	CASSIDAAEAFF	TGTGCCAGTAGTATAGATGCAGCTGAAGCTTTCTTT
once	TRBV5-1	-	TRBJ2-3	CASSHRGSTDTQYF	TGCGCCAGCAGCCATAGGGGGAGCACAGATACGCAGTATTTT
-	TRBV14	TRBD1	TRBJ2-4	CASSQGTGRVIQYF	TGTGCCAGCAGCCAGGGGACAGGGAGGGTCATTCAGTACTTC
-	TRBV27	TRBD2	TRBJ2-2	CASSPQGLVITGELFF	TGTGCCAGCAGTCCCCAGGGACTAGTCATCACCGGGGAGCTGTTTTTT
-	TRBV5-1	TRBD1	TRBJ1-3	CASSLEGQAGNTIYF	TGCGCCAGCAGCTTGGAGGGACAGGCTGGAAACACCATATATTTT
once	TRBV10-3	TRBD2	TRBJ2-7	CAISESRLADPYEQYF	TGTGCCATCAGTGAGTCTCGACTAGCAGACCCGTACGAGCAGTACTTC
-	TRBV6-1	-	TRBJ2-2	CASSESPKGTTNTGELFF	TGTGCCAGCAGTGAAAGTCCTAAGGGGACAACGAACACCGGGGAGCTGTTTTTT
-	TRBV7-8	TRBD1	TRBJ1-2	CASSLYRGYGYTF	TGTGCCAGCAGCCTGTACAGGGGCTATGGCTACACCTTC
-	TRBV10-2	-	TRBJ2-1	CASRPREWGYNEQFF	TGCGCCAGCAGACCGAGGGAGTGGGGATACAATGAGCAGTTCTTC
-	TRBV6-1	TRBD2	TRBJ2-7	CASSEYIWPKTSADEQYF	TGTGCCAGCAGTGAATATATCTGGCCAAAGACTAGCGCGGACGAGCAGTACTTC
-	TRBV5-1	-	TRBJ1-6	CASSPDTARSPLHF	TGCGCCAGCAGCCCGGACACCGCGCGGTCACCCCTCCACTTT
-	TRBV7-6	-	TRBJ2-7	CASSPSDEQYF	TGTGCCAGCAGCCCCTCCGACGAGCAGTACTTC
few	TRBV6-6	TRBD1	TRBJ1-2	CASSGNRGLNYGYTF	TGTGCCAGCAGTGGGAACAGGGGGTTAAACTATGGCTACACCTTC
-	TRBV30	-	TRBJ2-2	CAWSSFTGELFF	TGTGCCTGGAGTTCCTTTACCGGGGAGCTGTTTTTT
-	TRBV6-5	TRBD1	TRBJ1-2	CASRYAGQGSYGYTF	TGTGCCAGCAGATACGCGGGACAGGGAAGCTATGGCTACACCTTC
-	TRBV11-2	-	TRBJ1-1	CASSLRGGMNTEAFF	TGTGCCAGCAGCTTAAGGGGCGGCATGAACACTGAAGCTTTCTTT
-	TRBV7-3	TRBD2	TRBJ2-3	CASSDSGRARDTQYF	TGTGCCAGCAGCGATAGCGGGAGGGCCAGAGATACGCAGTATTTT
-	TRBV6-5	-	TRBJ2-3	CASSYPGAAPRF	TGTGCCAGCAGTTACCCTGGGGCCGCTCCCCGTTTT
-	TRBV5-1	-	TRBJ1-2	CASSLDGANYGYTF	TGCGCCAGCAGCTTGGACGGGGCTAACTATGGCTACACCTTC
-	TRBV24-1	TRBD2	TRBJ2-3	CATGIVGRSTDTQYF	TGTGCCACCGGGATTGTCGGGAGGAGCACAGATACGCAGTATTTT
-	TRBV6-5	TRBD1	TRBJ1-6	CASSTTGGNSPLHF	TGTGCCAGCAGCACGACAGGGGGTAATTCACCCCTCCACTTT
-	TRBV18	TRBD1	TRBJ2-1	CASSLGTGWDNEQFF	TGTGCCAGCTCACTTGGGACAGGGTGGGACAATGAGCAGTTCTTC
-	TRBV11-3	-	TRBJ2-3	CASSTGLGVTDTQYF	TGTGCCAGCAGCACAGGGTTGGGGGTAACAGATACGCAGTATTTT
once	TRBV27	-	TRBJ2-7	CASSFRGASEQYF	TGTGCCAGCAGTTTTCGGGGGGCTAGCGAGCAGTACTTC
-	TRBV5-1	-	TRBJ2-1	CASSLDTANEQFF	TGCGCCAGCAGCTTGGACACCGCCAATGAGCAGTTCTTC
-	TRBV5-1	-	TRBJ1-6	CASSGGLHNSPLHF	TGCGCCAGCAGTGGGGGACTCCATAATTCACCCCTCCACTTT
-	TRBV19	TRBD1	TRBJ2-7	CASRPGTGYEQYF	TGTGCCAGTAGACCCGGGACAGGGTACGAGCAGTACTTC